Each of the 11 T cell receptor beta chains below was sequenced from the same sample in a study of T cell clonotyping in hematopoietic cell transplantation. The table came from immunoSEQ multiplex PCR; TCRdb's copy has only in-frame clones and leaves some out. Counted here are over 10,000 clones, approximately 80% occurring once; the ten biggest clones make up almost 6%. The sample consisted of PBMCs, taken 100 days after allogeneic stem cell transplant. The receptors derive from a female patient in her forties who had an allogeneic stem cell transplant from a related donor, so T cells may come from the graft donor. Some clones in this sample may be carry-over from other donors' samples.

CDR3 DNA: TGTGCCAGTAGTGCGTCAGGGAAAGGCAATCAGCCCCAGCATTTT. Translated: CASSASGKGNQPQHF. The J gene is TRBJ1-5, the V gene TRBV19; a possible D gene is TRBD1 (5 bases). Germline-derived CDR1 and CDR2 are LNHDA and SQIVND (reference sequence). The V and J ends lost 5 bases and 2 bases respectively, with 13 bases between them. This CDR3 is built from 15 residues.

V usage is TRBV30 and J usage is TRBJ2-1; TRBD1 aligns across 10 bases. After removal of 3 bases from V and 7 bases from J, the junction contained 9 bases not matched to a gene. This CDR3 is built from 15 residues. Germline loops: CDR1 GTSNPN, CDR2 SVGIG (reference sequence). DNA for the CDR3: TGTGCCTGGAGCTACCGGGACAGGGGTATGAATGAGCAGTTCTTC. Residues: CAWSYRDRGMNEQFF.

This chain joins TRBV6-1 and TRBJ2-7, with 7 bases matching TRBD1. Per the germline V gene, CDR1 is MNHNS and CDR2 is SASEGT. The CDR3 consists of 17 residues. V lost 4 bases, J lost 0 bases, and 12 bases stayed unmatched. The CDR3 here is CASSVSIQGTASYEQYF. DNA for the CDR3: TGTGCCAGCAGTGTTTCCATCCAAGGGACAGCCTCCTACGAGCAGTACTTC.

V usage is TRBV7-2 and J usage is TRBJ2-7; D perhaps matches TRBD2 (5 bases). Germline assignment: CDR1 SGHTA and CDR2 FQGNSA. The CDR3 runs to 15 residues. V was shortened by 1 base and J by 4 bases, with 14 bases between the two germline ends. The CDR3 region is CASSLGWGTGYEQYF. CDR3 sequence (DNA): TGTGCCAGCAGCTTAGGCTGGGGAACGGGGTACGAGCAGTACTTC.

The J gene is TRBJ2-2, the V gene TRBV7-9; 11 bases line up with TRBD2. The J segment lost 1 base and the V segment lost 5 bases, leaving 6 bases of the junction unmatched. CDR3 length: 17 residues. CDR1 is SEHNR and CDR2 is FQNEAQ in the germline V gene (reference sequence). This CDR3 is CASSPYLAGGNTGELFF. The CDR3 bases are TGTGCCAGCAGCCCATACCTAGCGGGAGGGAACACCGGGGAGCTGTTTTTT.

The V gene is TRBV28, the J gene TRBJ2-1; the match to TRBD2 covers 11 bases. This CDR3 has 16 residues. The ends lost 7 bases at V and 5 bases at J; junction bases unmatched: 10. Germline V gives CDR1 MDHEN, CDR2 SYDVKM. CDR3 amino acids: CASIQDSGRVNNEQFF. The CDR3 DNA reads TGTGCCAGCATCCAAGATAGCGGGAGGGTCAACAATGAGCAGTTCTTC.

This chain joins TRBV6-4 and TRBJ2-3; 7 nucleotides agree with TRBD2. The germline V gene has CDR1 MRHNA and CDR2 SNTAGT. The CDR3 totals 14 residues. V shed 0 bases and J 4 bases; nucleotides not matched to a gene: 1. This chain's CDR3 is CASSDSAGADTQYF. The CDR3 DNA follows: TGTGCCAGCAGTGACTCGGCGGGAGCAGATACGCAGTATTTT.

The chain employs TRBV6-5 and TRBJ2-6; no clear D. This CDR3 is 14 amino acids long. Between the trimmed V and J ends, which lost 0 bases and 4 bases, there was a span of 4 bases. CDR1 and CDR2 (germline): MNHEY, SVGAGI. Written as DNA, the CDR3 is TGTGCCAGCAGTTACTCGTGGGGGGCCAACGTCCTGACTTTC. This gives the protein CASSYSWGANVLTF.

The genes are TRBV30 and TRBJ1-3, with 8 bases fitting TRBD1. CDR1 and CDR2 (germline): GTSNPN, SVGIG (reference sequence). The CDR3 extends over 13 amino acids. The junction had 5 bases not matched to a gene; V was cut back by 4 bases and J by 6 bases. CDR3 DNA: TGTGCCTGGAACCCAGGGGGCGAAAACACCATATATTTT. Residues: CAWNPGGENTIYF.

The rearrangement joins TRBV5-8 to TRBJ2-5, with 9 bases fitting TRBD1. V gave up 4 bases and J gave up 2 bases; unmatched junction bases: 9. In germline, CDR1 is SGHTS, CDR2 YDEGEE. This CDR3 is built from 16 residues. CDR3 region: CASSQQGALRQETQYF. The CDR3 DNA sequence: TGTGCCAGCAGCCAACAGGGGGCACTGCGGCAAGAGACCCAGTACTTC.

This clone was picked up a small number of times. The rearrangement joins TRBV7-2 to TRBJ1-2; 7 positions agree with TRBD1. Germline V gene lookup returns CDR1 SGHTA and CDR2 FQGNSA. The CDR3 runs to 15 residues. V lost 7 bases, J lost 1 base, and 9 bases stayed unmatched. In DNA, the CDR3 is TGTGCCAGCACCCCAGGGGGGGGTCTTAACTATGGCTACACCTTC. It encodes CASTPGGGLNYGYTF.